These 15 T cell receptor beta chains were sequenced from one sample in a study of shared clonotypes between healthy human individuals (TCRdb year 2020). CD8 naive samples consisted of CD45RO-negative cells that were positively selected for CCR7, yielding a CD45RA+CCR7+ population without TemRA cells. To prepare the library, the immunoSEQ multiplex PCR assay was applied. Imported from immuneACCESS, the table was reduced by TCRdb to in-frame sequences with V and J called. These copies leave out some clones; in studies compared against another copy, an unresolved V gene accounts for under half, and the cause of the remainder is not known. The sample includes around 610,000 clones, with 95% to 97% observed a single time. The ten largest clonotypes hold roughly 0.12% of the sample. Sequencing was done on a sample of naive CD8+ T cells sorted from blood. The intended sense of this specimen's cell subset or site label: CD45RA+CCR7+. These receptors all come from a woman in her thirties in good health.

V usage is TRBV9 and J usage is TRBJ1-2; TRBD1 is a possible D gene (5 bases). Germline V gene lookup returns CDR1 SGDLS and CDR2 YYNGEE. Between the trimmed V and J ends, which lost 3 bases and 2 bases, there was a span of 14 bases. CDR3 length: 15 amino acids. In DNA, the CDR3 is TGTGCCAGCAGCGGGTGGGGGACGGAGAACTATGGCTACACCTTC. As protein: CASSGWGTENYGYTF.

The chain carries TRBV13 and TRBJ2-1, with 10 bases fitting TRBD2. The CDR3 extends over 15 amino acids. With 6 bases clipped from V and 3 bases from J, the junction kept 5 bases outside the gene matches. Germline assignment: CDR1 PRHDT and CDR2 FYEKMQ (reference sequence). CDR3 coding DNA: TGTGCCAGCAGTTCTTTAGCGGGGGGCTACAATGAGCAGTTCTTC. It codes for CASSSLAGGYNEQFF.

The V gene is TRBV7-9, the J gene TRBJ2-1, with D possibly being TRBD2 (6 bases). Trimming shortened V by 2 bases and J by 2 bases, and 13 bases separated the two germline ends. The CDR3 is 16 amino acids. The germline gives CDR1 SEHNR, CDR2 FQNEAQ (reference sequence). Here the CDR3 DNA reads TGTGCCAGCAGCTTAATTTCCGGGGGAGCCTACAATGAGCAGTTCTTC. It yields the protein CASSLISGGAYNEQFF.

V usage is TRBV10-3 and J usage is TRBJ2-3; D not certain. Trimming removed 0 bases at V and 1 base at J, with 14 bases between. Germline assignment: CDR1 ENHRY and CDR2 SYGVKD. The CDR3 covers 17 residues. In DNA, the CDR3 is TGTGCCATCAGTGAGTCCAGGATTGACCCTGGCACAGATACGCAGTATTTT. It encodes CAISESRIDPGTDTQYF.

The rearrangement links TRBV5-1 to TRBJ2-2; 13 nucleotides align to TRBD2. CDR3 size: 19 residues. Germline values: CDR1 SGHRS, CDR2 YFSETQ. Germline trimming cut 4 bases from V and 7 bases from J; bases unmatched to any gene: 16. The CDR3 DNA sequence: TGCGCCAGCAGCCCCGGGACTAGCGGGAATTCAGGGAAGAGCGGGGAGCTGTTTTTT. Translation gives CASSPGTSGNSGKSGELFF.

This chain joins TRBV5-4 and TRBJ2-1; 7 bases align to TRBD1. Germline loops: CDR1 SGHNT, CDR2 YYREEE (reference sequence). V trimming: 4 bases; J trimming: 4 bases; junction bases outside the gene matches: 5. The length of the CDR3 is 14 residues. For the CDR3, the DNA is TGTGCCAGCAGCGGTAGGGACAGATACAATGAGCAGTTCTTC. Protein sequence: CASSGRDRYNEQFF.

The chain uses TRBV28 and TRBJ2-7; 10 bases align to TRBD2. Germline V gives CDR1 MDHEN, CDR2 SYDVKM. The CDR3 consists of 16 residues. V trimming: 6 bases; J trimming: 12 bases; junction bases outside the gene matches: 20. The CDR3 DNA reads TGTGCCAGCAGAAACGGAATGGGGTTGCTAGCGGGAGATGGGTACTTC. As protein: CASRNGMGLLAGDGYF.

V gene TRBV29-1 combines with J gene TRBJ2-1, with D tentatively TRBD1 or TRBD2 (5 bases each). The ends were cut back, 8 bases at V and 5 bases at J, with 16 bases in the middle. The CDR3 is 13 amino acids. Germline loops: CDR1 SQVTM, CDR2 ANQGSEA. CDR3 sequence (DNA): TGCAGCACAACGGGACCCCTTAACAATGAGCAGTTCTTC. It translates to CSTTGPLNNEQFF.

V usage is TRBV7-9 and J usage is TRBJ2-5; TRBD1 matches at 7 bases. CDR1 and CDR2 (germline): SEHNR, FQNEAQ (reference sequence). The J segment lost 4 bases and the V segment lost 7 bases, leaving 12 bases of the junction unmatched. The CDR3 spans 15 residues. The CDR3 loop reads CASITMTGTVETQYF. CDR3 sequence (DNA): TGTGCCAGCATCACAATGACAGGGACGGTAGAGACCCAGTACTTC.

The chain employs TRBV2 and TRBJ1-1, with D tentatively TRBD1 (6 bases). Germline loops: CDR1 SNHLY, CDR2 FYNNEI. The CDR3 extends over 13 amino acids. The V end was cut by 7 bases, the J end by 2 bases, with 11 bases between. The CDR3 reads CASIGGANTEAFF. CDR3 DNA: TGTGCCAGCATCGGGGGGGCAAACACTGAAGCTTTCTTT. Drawing the rest from reference TRBV2 and TRBJ1-1, the complete variable domain is EPEVTQTPSHQVTQMGQEVILRCVPISNHLYFYWYRQILGQKVEFLVSFYNNEISEKSEIFDDQFSVERPDGSNFTLKIRSTKLEDSAMYFCASIGGANTEAFFGQGTRLTVV.

The chain couples TRBV7-2 to TRBJ1-2; 9 bases agree with TRBD1. V lost 3 bases and J lost 7; bases outside the gene matches: 12. This CDR3 spans 16 amino acids. Germline V gene sequence: CDR1 SGHTA, CDR2 FQGNSA. The CDR3 spells CASSFPKDRGSSGYTF. CDR3 in DNA: TGTGCCAGCAGCTTCCCAAAGGACAGGGGCAGTTCTGGCTACACCTTC.

This chain connects TRBV28 to TRBJ2-1; 12 positions match TRBD2. Germline values: CDR1 MDHEN, CDR2 SYDVKM. The V gene end was trimmed by 2 bases and the J gene end by 7 bases; junction bases not matched to a gene: 15. This CDR3 contains 19 residues. DNA of the CDR3: TGTGCCAGCAGTTTAGAAAAACCCAAAACTAGCGGGAGGCTTAATGAGCAGTTCTTC. Residues: CASSLEKPKTSGRLNEQFF.

V is TRBV2 and J is TRBJ1-1; D is uncertain. Trimming cost V 11 bases and J 6 bases, with 16 bases left between them. CDR3 length equals 12 residues. Germline V lookup: CDR1 SNHLY, CDR2 FYNNEI. The CDR3 DNA follows: TGTGCCCGAGCAGAGATCAGAGCTGAAGCTTTCTTT. Protein sequence: CARAEIRAEAFF.

This chain links TRBV7-9 with TRBJ2-3; the D gene could be TRBD1 or TRBD2 (5 bases each). V was pared by 4 bases and J by 1 base, with 21 bases between. The CDR3 covers 18 residues. Per germline, CDR1 SEHNR and CDR2 FQNEAQ (reference sequence). The CDR3 is CASSSGPGERGRTDTQYF. The CDR3 nucleotides read TGTGCCAGCAGCTCGGGGCCCGGCGAGAGGGGACGCACAGATACGCAGTATTTT.

The chain links TRBV6-6 to TRBJ2-7; 8 positions match TRBD1. This CDR3 comprises 15 residues. Germline V gene data show CDR1 as MNHNY and CDR2 as SVGAGI (reference sequence). The V segment lost 4 bases and the J segment 3 bases; nucleotides outside the gene matches: 8. This CDR3 reads CASSSPDRVNYEQYF. CDR3 DNA sequence: TGTGCCAGCAGTTCCCCGGACAGGGTAAACTACGAGCAGTACTTC.